A selection of T cell receptor beta chains follows, all from one sample in a study of cytomegalovirus exposure and HLA in healthy donors. Clones were sequenced by immunoSEQ multiplex PCR, and TCRdb holds only the in-frame ones, with some missing. Here the sample spans fewer than 95,000 clones, 76% being singletons. The sample was PBMCs. Receptors originate from a man in his forties in good health and CMV-seronegative. Each CDR3 is given with its conserved first and last residue. Fields, in order: clone size, V gene, J gene, D gene, CDR3 DNA, CDR3 protein. D genes are given only for firm matches. Clone size, where shown, is once, few, many, or a class for clones that have expanded.

>NA|TRBV30|TRBJ2-7|TRBD2
TGTGCCTGGGGGAGGGTTTCAGGAGAGCAGTACTTC
CAWGRVSGEQYF
>NA|TRBV20-1|TRBJ1-1|NA
TGCAGTGCTATCGGGGGGGCTTTCTTT
CSAIGGAFF
>few|TRBV19|TRBJ2-6|NA
TGTGCCAGTAGTATAAGCAGGGCTGGGGCCAACGTCCTGACTTTC
CASSISRAGANVLTF
>NA|TRBV11-3|TRBJ2-5|NA
TGTGCCAGCAGCTTAGGGACAGAGCAAGAGACCCAGTACTTC
CASSLGTEQETQYF
>NA|TRBV28|TRBJ1-4|NA
TGTGCCAGCAGTTTATATGCAGTGAATGAAAAACTGTTTTTT
CASSLYAVNEKLFF
>few|TRBV5-4|TRBJ2-3|NA
TGTGCCAGCAGCAGGATCGACAAATTTACAGATACGCAGTATTTT
CASSRIDKFTDTQYF
>few|TRBV7-9|TRBJ1-5|NA
TGTGCCAGCAGCGGGCAGAGCAATCAGCCCCAGCATTTT
CASSGQSNQPQHF
>NA|TRBV2|TRBJ2-2|NA
TGTGCCAGCAGTGAGCTGCGCTCAGGCACCGGGGAGCTGTTTTTT
CASSELRSGTGELFF
>NA|TRBV2|TRBJ1-5|TRBD1
TGTGCCAGCAGAGACCGGACAGGGAGCAATCAGCCCCAGCATTTT
CASRDRTGSNQPQHF
>NA|TRBV19|TRBJ1-1|NA
TGTGCCAGTAGTGGTCATTCAGGGTACACTGAAGCTTTCTTT
CASSGHSGYTEAFF
>NA|TRBV14|TRBJ1-2|NA
TGTGCCAGCACCCAAGACAGGTCCATCGGCCTAAATGGCTACACCTTC
CASTQDRSIGLNGYTF
>NA|TRBV6-4|TRBJ1-2|NA
TGTGCCAGCAGTGAAGGGGGGGCAAAGGATGGCTACACCTTC
CASSEGGAKDGYTF
>few|TRBV5-4|TRBJ1-1|NA
TGTGCCAGCACCAAGGGGGAAAACACTGAAGCTTTCTTT
CASTKGENTEAFF
>NA|TRBV30|TRBJ1-4|TRBD1
TGTGCCTGGACCCGGGACAGCAATAATGAAAAACTGTTTTTT
CAWTRDSNNEKLFF
>NA|TRBV5-4|TRBJ2-7|NA
TGTGCCAGCAGCTCGTTATGGGGGACACCGCCTGGCGAGCAGTACTTC
CASSSLWGTPPGEQYF
>NA|TRBV29-1|TRBJ2-1|TRBD2
TGCAGCGGAAGCGGGGGGCGCTACAATGAGCAGTTCTTC
CSGSGGRYNEQFF
>NA|TRBV30|TRBJ1-1|NA
TGTGCCTGGAGCGCGACAGTGAACACTGAAGCTTTCTTT
CAWSATVNTEAFF
>few|TRBV5-5|TRBJ1-4|TRBD1
TGTGCCAGCAGCTTGGGTATCGGACAGGCTAATGAAAAACTGTTTTTT
CASSLGIGQANEKLFF
>NA|TRBV7-9|TRBJ2-7|TRBD1
TGTGCCAGCAGCCGGGGACAGGGGGTTCTCTACGAGCAGTACTTC
CASSRGQGVLYEQYF
>once|TRBV5-1|TRBJ1-2|NA
TGCGCCAGCAGCTCCCAAGGAGCAGGGTTAGGCGGCTACACCTTC
CASSSQGAGLGGYTF
>NA|TRBV18|TRBJ1-1|NA
TGTGCCAGCTCACGGGAGTCTGAAGCTTTCTTT
CASSRESEAFF
>NA|TRBV7-3|TRBJ2-3|NA
TGTGCCAGCAGCTTAATTGCGGGGAGCACAGATACGCAGTATTTT
CASSLIAGSTDTQYF
>NA|TRBV10-3|TRBJ1-6|TRBD1
TGTGCCATTAGACAGGGCGATGTTTATAATTCACCCCTCCACTTT
CAIRQGDVYNSPLHF
>NA|TRBV5-4|TRBJ2-1|TRBD2
TGTGCCAGCAGCCCACTAGCGGGGGGCTACAATGAGCAGTTCTTC
CASSPLAGGYNEQFF